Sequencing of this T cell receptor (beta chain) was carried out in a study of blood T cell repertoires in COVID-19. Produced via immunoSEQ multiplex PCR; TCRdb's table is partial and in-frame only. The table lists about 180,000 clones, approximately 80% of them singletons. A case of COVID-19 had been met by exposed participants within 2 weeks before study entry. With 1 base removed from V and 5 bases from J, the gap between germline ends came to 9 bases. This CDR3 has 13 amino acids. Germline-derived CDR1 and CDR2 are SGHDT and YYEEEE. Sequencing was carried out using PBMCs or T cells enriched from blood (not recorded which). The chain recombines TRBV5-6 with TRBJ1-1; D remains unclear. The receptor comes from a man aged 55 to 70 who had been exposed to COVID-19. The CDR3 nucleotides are TGTGCCAGCAGCTTGACAGTTGGTACTGAAGCTTTCTTT. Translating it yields CASSLTVGTEAFF.